This T cell receptor (beta chain) was observed in a study of T cell responses to AZD1222 COVID-19 vaccine. Study observations and caveats: Seropositive status at baseline applied to only a handful of AZD1222 recipients.

For this clone: As yet, its antigen is unknown.

This CDR3 is 15 amino acids long. CDR1 is SGHKS, CDR2 YYEKEE, per germline (reference sequence). V was pared by 2 bases and J by 1 base, with 12 bases between. The assay was immunoSEQ multiplex PCR, and TCRdb's table has in-frame clones only and misses some. The sample has approximately 100,000 clones, over 75% seen once; the top ten hold roughly 10%. The clonotype originates from an adult who received the AZD1222 COVID-19 vaccine. The V call is TRBV5-5, the J call TRBJ1-1, with a tentative D call TRBD1 (5 bases). The material was peripheral blood, obtained 28 days after the second AZD1222 dose. This chain's CDR3 is CASSLLTVENTEAFF. DNA of the CDR3: TGTGCCAGCAGCTTACTGACAGTAGAGAACACTGAAGCTTTCTTT. Filled out from reference TRBV5-5 and TRBJ1-1, the complete variable domain reads DAGVTQSPTHLIKTRGQQVTLRCSPISGHKSVSWYQQVLGQGPQFIFQYYEKEERGRGNFPDRFSARQFPNYSSELNVNALLLGDSALYLCASSLLTVENTEAFFGQGTRLTVV.